The rows below give T cell receptor beta chains drawn from one sample of a study of PD-L1 blockade in urothelial cancer. The repertoire was sequenced with immunoSEQ multiplex PCR; TCRdb's copy has only in-frame clones and lacks some. In the table there are more than 45,000 clones, around 80% of which are singletons. Specimen: PBMCs, collected around atezolizumab (anti-PD-L1) treatment. The receptors were gathered from a man between 65 and 85 years old with urothelial cancer. The CDR3 runs from the conserved cysteine through the conserved F or W. The order of the fields is J gene, clone size, D gene, V gene, CDR3 DNA, CDR3 protein. D genes are given only for firm matches. The size entry is marked missing in some rows and otherwise reads once, few, many or a size class.

j_gene: TRBJ2-7; abundance: NA; d_gene: NA; v_gene: TRBV21-1; CDR3nt: TGTGCCAGCAGTCCTATCACGGCGGGGGGGGAATACGAGCAGTACTTC; CDR3aa: CASSPITAGGEYEQYF
j_gene: TRBJ2-1; abundance: NA; d_gene: NA; v_gene: TRBV5-1; CDR3nt: TGCGCCAGCAGCTGGTCGCCCAGGAATGAGCAGTTCTTC; CDR3aa: CASSWSPRNEQFF
j_gene: TRBJ1-1; abundance: NA; d_gene: NA; v_gene: TRBV7-3; CDR3nt: TGTGCCAGCAGCCTCGGACAGAACACTGAAGCTTTCTTT; CDR3aa: CASSLGQNTEAFF
j_gene: TRBJ2-1; abundance: NA; d_gene: TRBD2; v_gene: TRBV12-5; CDR3nt: TGTGCTAGTGGTTTGGTTAGCGGGGGCTCCCTCAATGAGCAGTTCTTC; CDR3aa: CASGLVSGGSLNEQFF
j_gene: TRBJ1-4; abundance: NA; d_gene: TRBD1; v_gene: TRBV5-1; CDR3nt: TGCGCCAGCAGACGACAGGGGGGTGATGAAAAACTGTTTTTT; CDR3aa: CASRRQGGDEKLFF
j_gene: TRBJ2-5; abundance: NA; d_gene: TRBD2; v_gene: TRBV4-1; CDR3nt: TGCGCCAGCAGCCATGGAATCCCCCCGGGACTAGCGGTCCAAGAGACCCAGTACTTC; CDR3aa: CASSHGIPPGLAVQETQYF
j_gene: TRBJ2-1; abundance: once; d_gene: NA; v_gene: TRBV11-3; CDR3nt: TGTGCCAGCAGTGAAGAGGTGGCCAGGGCCTACAATGAGCAGTTCTTC; CDR3aa: CASSEEVARAYNEQFF
j_gene: TRBJ1-1; abundance: NA; d_gene: TRBD1; v_gene: TRBV5-1; CDR3nt: TGCGCCAGCAGCCCCCGACAGGGAAGGATGTTGGAAGCTTTCTTT; CDR3aa: CASSPRQGRMLEAFF
j_gene: TRBJ2-7; abundance: NA; d_gene: NA; v_gene: TRBV9; CDR3nt: TGTGCCAGCAGCGTAGAGGAGCTTTCGGAGCAGTACTTC; CDR3aa: CASSVEELSEQYF
j_gene: TRBJ1-5; abundance: NA; d_gene: NA; v_gene: TRBV30; CDR3nt: TGTGCCTGGAGGGGAGGACTCCCCGATCAGCCCCAGCATTTT; CDR3aa: CAWRGGLPDQPQHF
j_gene: TRBJ2-3; abundance: NA; d_gene: NA; v_gene: TRBV29-1; CDR3nt: TGCAGCGTTGAGAAGGGGGGCACAGATACGCAGTATTTT; CDR3aa: CSVEKGGTDTQYF
j_gene: TRBJ1-4; abundance: NA; d_gene: TRBD1; v_gene: TRBV29-1; CDR3nt: TGCAGCGTCGAGGGGACAGACTTAACTAATGAAAAACTGTTTTTT; CDR3aa: CSVEGTDLTNEKLFF
j_gene: TRBJ1-5; abundance: NA; d_gene: TRBD1; v_gene: TRBV12-5; CDR3nt: TGTGCTAGTGGTTTGACGTCCGGGACAGGGTTTTTACGTCAGCCCCAGCATTTT; CDR3aa: CASGLTSGTGFLRQPQHF
j_gene: TRBJ2-7; abundance: NA; d_gene: TRBD1; v_gene: TRBV7-2; CDR3nt: TGTGCCAGCAGCTTATCCGGGACAGGGATGCCCTACGAGCAGTACTTC; CDR3aa: CASSLSGTGMPYEQYF
j_gene: TRBJ2-1; abundance: NA; d_gene: NA; v_gene: TRBV4-1; CDR3nt: TGCGCCAGCAGCCAAGGTAGCTGGGATGAGCAGTTCTTC; CDR3aa: CASSQGSWDEQFF
j_gene: TRBJ2-3; abundance: NA; d_gene: NA; v_gene: TRBV5-5; CDR3nt: TGTGCCAGCAGCTTGGTCGCTAGAAGTACAGATACGCAGTATTTT; CDR3aa: CASSLVARSTDTQYF
j_gene: TRBJ1-5; abundance: NA; d_gene: NA; v_gene: TRBV27; CDR3nt: TGTGCCAGCAGTCCCCAAGGAGGCCGGGGGTCCCAAGCCCAGCATTTT; CDR3aa: CASSPQGGRGSQAQHF
j_gene: TRBJ1-1; abundance: NA; d_gene: NA; v_gene: TRBV30; CDR3nt: TGTGCCTGGAGTCCGGGACACAGCACTGAAGCTTTCTTT; CDR3aa: CAWSPGHSTEAFF
j_gene: TRBJ2-7; abundance: once; d_gene: NA; v_gene: TRBV4-1; CDR3nt: TGCGCCAGCAGCCAAGATCTACAGGTAGCCTACGAGCAGTACTTC; CDR3aa: CASSQDLQVAYEQYF
j_gene: TRBJ1-1; abundance: NA; d_gene: NA; v_gene: TRBV9; CDR3nt: TGTGCCAGCAGCGTAGGGGGGGGCGCTTGGAACACTGAAGCTTTCTTT; CDR3aa: CASSVGGGAWNTEAFF
j_gene: TRBJ2-2; abundance: once; d_gene: TRBD2; v_gene: TRBV5-4; CDR3nt: TGTGCCAGCAGCTTGGAAGCGGGGGGTTACACCGGGGAGCTGTTTTTT; CDR3aa: CASSLEAGGYTGELFF
j_gene: TRBJ2-1; abundance: NA; d_gene: NA; v_gene: TRBV10-2; CDR3nt: TGCGCCAGCTGGAAAAACTGGGGCCAGGAGCAGTTCTTC; CDR3aa: CASWKNWGQEQFF
j_gene: TRBJ1-5; abundance: NA; d_gene: NA; v_gene: TRBV6-6; CDR3nt: TGTGCCAGCGGAGGGGTTAGGAGCAATCAGCCCCAGCATTTT; CDR3aa: CASGGVRSNQPQHF
j_gene: TRBJ2-3; abundance: once; d_gene: NA; v_gene: TRBV6-6; CDR3nt: TGTGCCAGTACCCCGGGATTGAGCCGCACAGATACGCAGTATTTT; CDR3aa: CASTPGLSRTDTQYF
j_gene: TRBJ2-1; abundance: NA; d_gene: NA; v_gene: TRBV2; CDR3nt: TGTGCCAGCACTGTCGCGGGAGAGCAGTTCTTC; CDR3aa: CASTVAGEQFF
j_gene: TRBJ2-7; abundance: NA; d_gene: TRBD2; v_gene: TRBV6-5; CDR3nt: TGTGCCAGCAGTTACATGCGGGGGAATATGTACGAGCAGTACTTC; CDR3aa: CASSYMRGNMYEQYF
j_gene: TRBJ2-1; abundance: NA; d_gene: NA; v_gene: TRBV5-8; CDR3nt: TGTGCCAGCAGCTTCGGTCGGTACAATGAGCAGTTCTTC; CDR3aa: CASSFGRYNEQFF
j_gene: TRBJ1-1; abundance: NA; d_gene: TRBD1; v_gene: TRBV19; CDR3nt: TGTGCCAGTAGCAATCATCAGGGGGACACTGAAGCTTTCTTT; CDR3aa: CASSNHQGDTEAFF
j_gene: TRBJ2-5; abundance: few; d_gene: TRBD2; v_gene: TRBV5-4; CDR3nt: TGTGCCACCAACGGGGGGAACCAAGAGACCCAGTACTTC; CDR3aa: CATNGGNQETQYF
j_gene: TRBJ2-5; abundance: NA; d_gene: NA; v_gene: TRBV6-5; CDR3nt: TGTGCCAGCAAAACCCAGGGGCCCCAAGAGACCCAGTACTTC; CDR3aa: CASKTQGPQETQYF
j_gene: TRBJ2-5; abundance: NA; d_gene: TRBD2; v_gene: TRBV6-1; CDR3nt: TGTGCCAGCGTTGGACTAGCGCCGTACCAAGAGACCCAGTACTTC; CDR3aa: CASVGLAPYQETQYF
j_gene: TRBJ1-5; abundance: many; d_gene: NA; v_gene: TRBV2; CDR3nt: TGTGCCAGCAGCGGGACGCCTAGGGGGAATCAGCCCCAGCATTTT; CDR3aa: CASSGTPRGNQPQHF
j_gene: TRBJ2-3; abundance: NA; d_gene: TRBD2; v_gene: TRBV4-3; CDR3nt: TGCGCCAGCAGCCATGGACTAGAAGATACGCAGTATTTT; CDR3aa: CASSHGLEDTQYF
j_gene: TRBJ2-3; abundance: NA; d_gene: TRBD1; v_gene: TRBV5-1; CDR3nt: TGCGCCAGCAGCCGGGACAGTTCCACAGATACGCAGTATTTT; CDR3aa: CASSRDSSTDTQYF
j_gene: TRBJ2-5; abundance: NA; d_gene: NA; v_gene: TRBV5-1; CDR3nt: TGCGCCAGCAGCTTGGGAAGCAGGGTGGAGACCCAGTACTTC; CDR3aa: CASSLGSRVETQYF